This record concerns one T cell receptor (beta chain) sequence. The CDR3 extends over 14 amino acids. The germline gives CDR1 SNHLY, CDR2 FYNNEI. V dropped 6 bases and J dropped 1 base, with 11 bases sitting between them. The record originates from a study of blood T cell repertoires in COVID-19. The wider study: Sample material is recorded as cDNA or gDNA derived from T cells, B-cell-depleted T cells, or PBMCs.

As processed by the authors: By means of reference gene primer amplification, nucleated cell counts were estimated. Only in-frame clones appear in the TCRdb table, and some are missing; sequencing was by immunoSEQ multiplex PCR. V and J calls and clone size come straight from that table; D and trimming were deduced from the DNA. The repertoire holds roughly 120,000 clones, with 90% as singletons. The gene calls are TRBV2 and TRBJ2-3; a possible D gene is TRBD1 (5 bases). The sequenced sample was peripheral blood. This TCR came from a human donor with active COVID-19. The donor label of this sample is uncertain. CDR3 sequence (DNA): TGTGCCAGCAGACAGGTTCTTGGCACAGATACGCAGTATTTT. Protein product: CASRQVLGTDTQYF.